This T cell receptor (beta chain) was captured in a study of T cell changes during pregnancy in multiple sclerosis. The repertoire was sequenced with immunoSEQ multiplex PCR; TCRdb's copy has only in-frame clones and lacks some. The table lists fewer than 55,000 clones, around 92% of them singletons, with approximately 1.2% in the top ten. This sequence was found in a female donor with multiple sclerosis, enrolled in a pregnancy study. Sequencing was performed on peripheral blood.

The CDR3 bases are TGCGCCACGTCCACGAGCGGAGCGAACACCGGGGAGCTGTTTTTT. Encoded protein: CATSTSGANTGELFF. The rearrangement links TRBV5-1 to TRBJ2-2; TRBD2 might be the D (5 bases). Per the germline V gene, CDR1 is SGHRS and CDR2 is YFSETQ. Trimming took off 9 bases at V and 0 bases at J, with 15 bases between the two ends. The CDR3 totals 15 residues.